These 3 T cell receptor beta chains share one sample of origin, sequenced in a study of shared clonotypes between healthy human individuals. Some clones are missing from TCRdb's copy, which holds only in-frame ones; the method was immunoSEQ multiplex PCR. The table includes 2,500,000 or so clones, 92% detected once. The sequenced sample consisted of naive CD4+ T cells from PBMCs. Subset denoted: CD45RA+ positively selected. These receptor sequences come from a man aged 18 to 29 in good health. Some clones in this sample may be carry-over from other donors' samples.

About this clone: Other nucleotide sequences from this sample produce the same CDR3. The chain recombines TRBV29-1 with TRBJ2-7; maybe TRBD1 (6 bases). The CDR3 runs to 12 residues. The germline V gene encodes CDR1 SQVTM and CDR2 ANQGSEA. Trimming cost V 6 bases and J 1 base, with 10 bases left between them. Here the CDR3 reads CSVGTLSYEQYF. The CDR3 nucleotides read TGCAGCGTGGGGACATTGTCCTACGAGCAGTACTTC.

This clone was seen just once. The rearrangement joins TRBV19 to TRBJ1-1; TRBD1 agrees at 8 bases. This CDR3 spans 15 amino acids. Germline CDR1 and CDR2: LNHDA and SQIVND (reference sequence). Trimming cost V 2 bases and J 4 bases; bases outside gene matches: 6. CDR3 residues: CASSIQGADGTEAFF. CDR3 DNA: TGTGCCAGTAGTATACAGGGGGCCGACGGCACTGAAGCTTTCTTT.

This chain links TRBV7-2 with TRBJ1-4; 7 positions match TRBD1. This CDR3 is built from 14 residues. Germline values: CDR1 SGHTA, CDR2 FQGNSA. Trimming at V came to 5 bases and at J to 7 bases, leaving 7 bases not matched to a gene. The CDR3 DNA reads as TGTGCCAGCAGCCGTACAGGGGAGGGTGAAAAACTGTTTTTT. Its translation is CASSRTGEGEKLFF.